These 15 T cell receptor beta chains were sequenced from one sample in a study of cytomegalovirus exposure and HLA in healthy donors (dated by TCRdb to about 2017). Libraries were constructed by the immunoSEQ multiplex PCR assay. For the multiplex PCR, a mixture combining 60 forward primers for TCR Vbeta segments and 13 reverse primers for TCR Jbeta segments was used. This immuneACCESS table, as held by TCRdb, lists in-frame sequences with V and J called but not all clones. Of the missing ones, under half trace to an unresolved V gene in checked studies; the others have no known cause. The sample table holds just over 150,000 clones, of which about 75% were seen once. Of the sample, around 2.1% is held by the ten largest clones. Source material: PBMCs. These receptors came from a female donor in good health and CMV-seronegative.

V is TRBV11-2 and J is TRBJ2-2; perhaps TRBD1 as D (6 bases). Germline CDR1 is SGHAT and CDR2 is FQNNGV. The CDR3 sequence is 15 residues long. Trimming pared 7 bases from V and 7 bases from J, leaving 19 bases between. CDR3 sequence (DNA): TGTGCCAGCACTTTGGGGGCCATTAGTGGCGGGGAGCTGTTTTTT. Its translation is CASTLGAISGGELFF.

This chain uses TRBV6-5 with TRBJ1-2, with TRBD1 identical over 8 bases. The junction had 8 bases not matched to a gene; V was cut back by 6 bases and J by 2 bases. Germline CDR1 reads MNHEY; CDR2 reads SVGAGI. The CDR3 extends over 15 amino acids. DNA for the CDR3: TGTGCCAGCAGACCAACAGGGGGAAAAAACTATGGCTACACCTTC. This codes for CASRPTGGKNYGYTF.

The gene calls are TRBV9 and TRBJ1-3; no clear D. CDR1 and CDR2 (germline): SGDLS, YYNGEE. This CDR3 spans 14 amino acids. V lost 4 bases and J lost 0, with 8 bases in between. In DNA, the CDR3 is TGTGCCAGCAGCCCCGCCGGCTCTGGAAACACCATATATTTT. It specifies CASSPAGSGNTIYF. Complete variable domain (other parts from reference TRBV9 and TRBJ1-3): DSGVTQTPKHLITATGQRVTLRCSPRSGDLSVYWYQQSLDQGLQFLIQYYNGEERAKGNILERFSAQQFPDLHSELNLSSLELGDSALYFCASSPAGSGNTIYFGEGSWLTVV.

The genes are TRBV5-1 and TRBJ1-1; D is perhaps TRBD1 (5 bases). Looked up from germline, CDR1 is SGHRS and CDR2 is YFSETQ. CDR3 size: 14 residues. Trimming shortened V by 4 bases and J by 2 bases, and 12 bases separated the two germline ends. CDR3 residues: CASSPGGVNTEAFF. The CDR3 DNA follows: TGCGCCAGCAGCCCGGGAGGGGTAAACACTGAAGCTTTCTTT.

CDR3 DNA sequence: TGTGCCAGCAGGGGGACAGCCGCCTACGAGCAGTACTTC. Translated, it gives CASRGTAAYEQYF. The chain links TRBV6-5 to TRBJ2-7; 7 bases line up with TRBD1. The CDR3 runs 13 residues. The germline CDR1 and CDR2 sequences are MNHEY and SVGAGI. Trimming at V came to 6 bases and at J to 2 bases, leaving 4 bases not matched to a gene.

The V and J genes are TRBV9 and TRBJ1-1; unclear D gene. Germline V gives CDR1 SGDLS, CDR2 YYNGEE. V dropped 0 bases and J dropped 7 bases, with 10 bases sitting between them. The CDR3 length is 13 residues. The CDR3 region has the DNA TGTGCCAGCAGCGTAGAGAGGGTAGGTGAAGCTTTCTTT. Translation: CASSVERVGEAFF.

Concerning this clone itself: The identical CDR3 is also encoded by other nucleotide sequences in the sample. CDR3 nucleotides: TGCGCCAGCAGCTCGGTCGTTAACACTGAAGCTTTCTTT. It yields the protein CASSSVVNTEAFF. V usage is TRBV5-1 and J usage is TRBJ1-1, with unresolved D. With 3 bases removed from V and 2 bases from J, the gap between germline ends came to 8 bases. The CDR3 totals 13 residues. The germline V gene encodes CDR1 SGHRS and CDR2 YFSETQ. The whole variable domain, filled in from reference TRBV5-1 and TRBJ1-1, reads KAGVTQTPRYLIKTRGQQVTLSCSPISGHRSVSWYQQTPGQGLQFLFEYFSETQRNKGNFPGRFSGRQFSNSRSEMNVSTLELGDSALYLCASSSVVNTEAFFGQGTRLTVV.

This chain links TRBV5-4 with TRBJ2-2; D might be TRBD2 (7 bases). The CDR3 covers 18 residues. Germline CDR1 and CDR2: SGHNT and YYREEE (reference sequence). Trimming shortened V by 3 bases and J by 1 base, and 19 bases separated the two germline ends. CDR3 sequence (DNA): TGTGCCAGCAGCTGGGGGGCTGGGCTAGCGGAGAACACCGGGGAGCTGTTTTTT. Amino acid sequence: CASSWGAGLAENTGELFF.

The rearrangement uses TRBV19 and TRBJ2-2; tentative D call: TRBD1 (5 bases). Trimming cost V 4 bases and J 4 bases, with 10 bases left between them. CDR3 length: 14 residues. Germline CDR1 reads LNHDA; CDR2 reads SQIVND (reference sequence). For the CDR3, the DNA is TGTGCCAGTAGTACCAGGGTGAGCACCGGGGAGCTGTTTTTT. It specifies CASSTRVSTGELFF.

As DNA, the CDR3 is TGTGCCAGCTCACCAATACAGAATAGCAATCAGCCCCAGCATTTT. It encodes CASSPIQNSNQPQHF. The rearrangement joins TRBV18 to TRBJ1-5; D ambiguous. CDR3 length: 15 amino acids. Between the trimmed V and J ends, which lost 2 bases and 0 bases, there was a span of 8 bases. CDR1 and CDR2 (germline): KGHSH, LQKENI.

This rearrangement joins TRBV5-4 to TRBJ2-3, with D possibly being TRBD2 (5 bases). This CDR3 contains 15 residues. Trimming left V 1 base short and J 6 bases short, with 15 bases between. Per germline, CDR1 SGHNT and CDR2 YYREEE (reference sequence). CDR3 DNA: TGTGCCAGCAGCTTGTCGGAGCGGCGGAGGGATACGCAGTATTTT. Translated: CASSLSERRRDTQYF.

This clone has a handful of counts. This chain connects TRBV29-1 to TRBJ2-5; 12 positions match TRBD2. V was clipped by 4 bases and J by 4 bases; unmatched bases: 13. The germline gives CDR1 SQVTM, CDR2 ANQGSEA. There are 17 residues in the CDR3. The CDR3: CSVGAASGGAPGETQYF. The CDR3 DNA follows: TGCAGCGTTGGGGCAGCTAGCGGGGGGGCCCCAGGAGAGACCCAGTACTTC.

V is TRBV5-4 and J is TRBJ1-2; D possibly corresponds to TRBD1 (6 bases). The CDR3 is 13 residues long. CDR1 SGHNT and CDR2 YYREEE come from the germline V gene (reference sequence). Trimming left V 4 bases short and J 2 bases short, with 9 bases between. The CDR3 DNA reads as TGTGCCAGCAGCCCTGACAGGAACTATGGCTACACCTTC. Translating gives CASSPDRNYGYTF.

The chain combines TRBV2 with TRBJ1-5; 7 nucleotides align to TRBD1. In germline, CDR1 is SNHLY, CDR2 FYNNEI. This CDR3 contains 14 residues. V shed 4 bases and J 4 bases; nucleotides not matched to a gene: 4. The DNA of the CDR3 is TGTGCCAGCAGTGGACAGGGAGGAAATCAGCCCCAGCATTTT. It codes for CASSGQGGNQPQHF.

The CDR3 coding sequence is TGTGCCAGCAGTGCATCAGGTGTTAACTATGGCTACACCTTC. Translating it yields CASSASGVNYGYTF. The gene calls are TRBV6-1 and TRBJ1-2; no definite D call. The V and J ends lost 4 bases and 1 base respectively, with 10 bases between them. Germline V gene lookup returns CDR1 MNHNS and CDR2 SASEGT. This CDR3 has 14 amino acids.